There are many counts of the clone carrying this T cell receptor (beta chain). As yet, its antigen is unknown. This entry is derived from a study of Graves' ophthalmopathy and Graves' hyperthyroidism. Notes on the study in general: It was with about 68% sensitivity and just under 75% specificity that the model predicted ophthalmopathy progression. Blood also held most thyroid clonotypes expanded above 0.001 frequency. A 13-signature model separated ophthalmopathy from stable hyperthyroidism, roughly 85% sensitivity, about 81% specificity.

There are 14 residues in the CDR3. Germline trimming cut 7 bases from V and 5 bases from J; bases unmatched to any gene: 4. Fresh peripheral blood (roughly 9.7 ml) yielded the PBMCs. Transcripts of RNA were the source for amplifying TCR beta CDR3 regions. Amplification began with first-round RT-PCR using HTBI primers, then second-round multiplex PCR was performed. One entry per CDR3 protein results from TCRdb running MiXCR on the multiplex PCR reads. Of 600,000 to 950,000 distinct CDR3 sequences in the sample, roughly 40% were seen once. The source material was peripheral blood. This clonotype was obtained from an adult man with Graves' ophthalmopathy. V gene TRBV12-3 or TRBV12-4 combines with J gene TRBJ1-4; 10 bases agree with TRBD1. The CDR3 DNA reads as TGTGCCAGCACCCGGACAGGGGGAAATGAAAAACTGTTTTTT. This gives the protein CASTRTGGNEKLFF.